This entry features one T cell receptor (beta chain) sequence. This entry comes from a study of T cells in tuberculosis. V was cut by 3 bases and J by 5 bases, with 17 bases left in between. The germline gives CDR1 SGHAT, CDR2 FQNNGV. This CDR3 has 15 amino acids. Cells were sorted from thawed PBMC rested overnight and stained with GMM-loaded CD1B tetramer, viability dye and anti-CD3. The lipid loaded on the CD1B tetramers was C32 glucose monomycolate from Rhodococcus equi. No alpha-beta pairing information exists for these sequences. Some clones are missing from TCRdb's copy, which holds only in-frame ones; the method was immunoSEQ multiplex PCR. Altogether roughly 92,000 clones are present, under 95% being singletons, with the ten largest covering 1.5% to 2%.

This receptor was taken from an adult woman with latent tuberculosis. The material sequenced was CD1b-GMM tetramer-negative cells sorted from PBMCs. The rearrangement joins TRBV11-2 to TRBJ2-7; TRBD1 might be the D (5 bases). CDR3: CASSLQGTKGHEQYF. The CDR3, as DNA: TGTGCCAGCAGCTTGCAGGGAACCAAAGGGCACGAGCAGTACTTC. The whole variable domain, filled in from reference TRBV11-2 and TRBJ2-7, reads EAGVAQSPRYKIIEKRQSVAFWCNPISGHATLYWYQQILGQGPKLLIQFQNNGVVDDSQLPKDRFSAERLKGVDSTLKIQPAKLEDSAVYLCASSLQGTKGHEQYFGPGTRLTVT.